This T cell receptor (beta chain) comes out of a study of cytomegalovirus exposure and HLA in healthy donors. Whole-study findings and limits: Indistinguishable V segments, including TRBV6-2 and TRBV6-3, were excluded.

The PCR was carried out with 60 Vbeta primers and 13 Jbeta primers. Produced via immunoSEQ multiplex PCR; TCRdb's table is partial and in-frame only. The repertoire holds 85,000 to 100,000 clones, with approximately 64% as singletons. There are 14 residues in the CDR3. V shed 7 bases and J shed 2 bases, with 15 bases lying between them. Germline V gives CDR1 SNHLY, CDR2 FYNNEI. Note on this clone: Its antigen remains unidentified.

It was healthy bone marrow donors who served as donors. The rearrangement uses TRBV2 and TRBJ2-7, with D possibly TRBD2 on 5 matching bases. Sequencing used PBMCs. The sequence derives from a man aged 55 to 70 in good health and CMV-seronegative. CDR3 in DNA: TGTGCCAGCACTCGACTACTACTGACCTACGAGCAGTACTTC. Amino acid sequence: CASTRLLLTYEQYF.